This T cell receptor beta chain emerged from a study of T cells in Graves' hyperthyroidism and ophthalmopathy. Amplified regions were TCR beta CDR3 sequences from RNA transcripts. When the TCR CDR3 underwent first-round RT-PCR, the HTBI primer set was used. TCRdb processed the multiplex PCR reads anew with MiXCR; each CDR3 protein has one entry. The table shows 600,000 or so distinct CDR3 sequences, with 13% to 15% occurring only once. Trimming left V 0 bases short and J 2 bases short, with 12 bases between. Germline V gives CDR1 SGHRS, CDR2 YFSETQ. This CDR3 is 15 amino acids long. General study results and limits: From stable hyperthyroidism, ophthalmopathy was set apart by a 13 V-J model.

This clonotype has a count of ten or more. Its antigen is not known. The V call is TRBV5-1, the J call TRBJ2-7; D is unresolved. Sequencing was carried out using blood. The TCR sequence derives from a woman aged 18-29 years with Graves' ophthalmopathy. As DNA, the CDR3 is TGCGCCAGCAGCTTGGTAGGCGGATATACCTACGAGCAGTACTTC. Residues: CASSLVGGYTYEQYF.